What follows are 5 T cell receptor beta chains derived from one specimen sequenced in a study of immune evolution from preneoplasia to lung adenocarcinoma. The repertoire was sequenced with immunoSEQ multiplex PCR; TCRdb's copy has only in-frame clones and lacks some. Of 5,000 to 8,000 clones in the sample, roughly 75% were seen once. Sequencing was carried out using FFPE lung adenocarcinoma in situ tissue. Receptors originate from an older donor with lung adenocarcinoma.

The V gene is TRBV5-1, the J gene TRBJ2-1; 7 bases map to TRBD1. Germline CDR1 and CDR2: SGHRS and YFSETQ. The V gene end was trimmed by 4 bases and the J gene end by 4 bases; junction bases not matched to a gene: 5. The CDR3 extends over 14 amino acids. CDR3 residues: CASSLTTGYNEQFF. The CDR3 coding sequence is TGCGCCAGCAGCCTTACGACAGGGTACAATGAGCAGTTCTTC.

This chain connects TRBV11-3 to TRBJ2-5; 8 bases fit TRBD1. This CDR3 comprises 15 residues. Germline CDR1 and CDR2: SGHNT and YENEEA. V trimming: 1 base; J trimming: 5 bases; junction bases outside the gene matches: 6. In nucleotides, the CDR3 is TGTGCCAGCAGCTTAGGGACAGGGTTCGGGGAGACCCAGTACTTC. Translation: CASSLGTGFGETQYF.

V usage is TRBV4-1 and J usage is TRBJ2-3; 7 nucleotides align to TRBD1. Germline-derived CDR1 and CDR2 are MGHRA and YSYEKL. V dropped 0 bases and J dropped 2; count of bases not matched to a gene: 11. This CDR3 has 18 amino acids. As DNA, the CDR3 is TGCGCCAGCAGCCAAGAGGGACCGGGACAGCGATACACAGATACGCAGTATTTT. This encodes CASSQEGPGQRYTDTQYF.

The chain uses TRBV4-1 and TRBJ2-2; 11 positions agree with TRBD2. CDR1 and CDR2 from the germline V gene are MGHRA and YSYEKL. The CDR3 totals 14 residues. After removal of 6 bases from V and 6 bases from J, the junction contained 3 bases not matched to a gene. The CDR3 sequence is CASRASGRSGELFF. The CDR3 DNA is TGCGCCAGCAGGGCTAGCGGGAGGTCCGGGGAGCTGTTTTTT.

This sequence joins TRBV5-1 and TRBJ1-2, with D possibly matching TRBD1 (6 bases). The CDR3 is 14 residues long. Trimming pared 3 bases from V and 0 bases from J, leaving 9 bases between. Germline V CDR1 and CDR2: SGHRS, YFSETQ. As DNA, the CDR3 is TGCGCCAGCAGCTCCGGACAGCCTAACTATGGCTACACCTTC. This gives the protein CASSSGQPNYGYTF. The full variable domain, its missing parts supplied by reference TRBV5-1 and TRBJ1-2, is KAGVTQTPRYLIKTRGQQVTLSCSPISGHRSVSWYQQTPGQGLQFLFEYFSETQRNKGNFPGRFSGRQFSNSRSEMNVSTLELGDSALYLCASSSGQPNYGYTFGSGTRLTVV.